These 14 T cell receptor beta chains originate from one sample sequenced in a study of Ad26.COV2.S vaccination and SARS-CoV-2 variants (dated by TCRdb to the early 2020s). The sample's treatment or condition, from its label and the paper: about 20 received Ad26.COV2.S at low or high dose, single or two shots; roughly five received placebo; per-sample allocation not given. Repertoires of vaccine and placebo recipients were sequenced from samples collected on day 63 after the first injection. The method behind the library was the immunoSEQ multiplex PCR assay. The source is immuneACCESS, and TCRdb retained only in-frame sequences with V and J called. Part of the clones is not carried over; for the studies checked, unresolved V genes explain less than half of this, and the remainder is unexplained. The sample data list 320,000 or so clones, and roughly 88% of these were observed just once. Of the sample, around 5.5% falls within the top ten clones.

This specimen consisted of peripheral blood, obtained in a trial of Ad26.COV2.S vaccine versus placebo. Source of these receptors: a person aged 18-65 years who received the Ad26.COV2.S COVID-19 vaccine or a placebo.

The chain joins TRBV28 to TRBJ2-1; TRBD1 agrees at 8 bases. V gave up 6 bases and J gave up 13 bases; unmatched junction bases: 14. Germline CDR1 reads MDHEN; CDR2 reads SYDVKM. The CDR3 has 14 amino acids. For the CDR3, the DNA is TGTGCCAGCAGCGCAGGGGGCGCCTCTTTTGAACAGTTCTTC. Amino acids: CASSAGGASFEQFF.

This chain uses TRBV27 with TRBJ1-1, with TRBD1 as a possible D gene (6 bases). Germline CDR1 MNHEY, CDR2 SMNVEV (reference sequence). The CDR3 loop spans 14 amino acids. V was pared by 5 bases and J by 1 base, with 11 bases between. The CDR3 DNA follows: TGTGCCAGCAGTGCCCTACAGGGGAACACTGAAGCTTTCTTT. Amino acids: CASSALQGNTEAFF.

CDR3 sequence (DNA): TGTGCCAGCAAGCCCCATAGTGTAAATTCACCCCTCCACTTT. It is translated as CASKPHSVNSPLHF. The chain is built from TRBV28 and TRBJ1-6, with D hard to call. The CDR3 consists of 14 residues. The germline gives CDR1 MDHEN, CDR2 SYDVKM. V lost 7 bases and J lost 7, with 14 bases in between.

The chain carries TRBV27 and TRBJ1-2; D is unresolved. The CDR3 is made up of 13 amino acids. Deletions cut 6 bases from V and 4 bases from J, with 12 bases between. The germline gives CDR1 MNHEY, CDR2 SMNVEV (reference sequence). The CDR3: CASRSAGSYGYTF. CDR3 nucleotide sequence: TGTGCCAGCAGATCGGCTGGTTCCTATGGCTACACCTTC.

The chain is built from TRBV6-1 and TRBJ1-6; weak D call: TRBD1 (6 bases). CDR1 is MNHNS and CDR2 is SASEGT in the germline V gene. The CDR3 extends over 19 amino acids. Trimming stripped 0 bases from V and 8 bases from J, with 23 bases between. CDR3 amino acids: CASSEAGGFFGTGDSPLHF. CDR3 nucleotides: TGTGCCAGCAGTGAAGCTGGGGGCTTTTTTGGGACGGGGGATTCACCCCTCCACTTT.

V is TRBV6-5 and J is TRBJ1-2, with D unclear. The V and J ends lost 0 bases and 5 bases respectively, with 10 bases between them. This CDR3 has 14 residues. Germline V CDR1 and CDR2: MNHEY, SVGAGI. CDR3 sequence reads: CASSYSSSGYGYTF. The CDR3 DNA is TGTGCCAGCAGTTACTCCTCGTCGGGATATGGCTACACCTTC.

This chain links TRBV7-9 with TRBJ1-1; no clear D. The ends were cut back, 2 bases at V and 5 bases at J, with 15 bases in the middle. CDR1 and CDR2 (germline): SEHNR, FQNEAQ (reference sequence). CDR3 length: 15 residues. The CDR3 loop reads CASSLPLSPGTEAFF. The CDR3 DNA is TGTGCCAGCAGCTTACCCCTTAGTCCCGGGACTGAAGCTTTCTTT.

The V call is TRBV18, the J call TRBJ1-5; the D gene is possibly TRBD1 (5 bases). The CDR3 loop spans 18 amino acids. CDR1 is KGHSH, CDR2 LQKENI, per germline. Trimming stripped 2 bases from V and 1 base from J, with 18 bases between. CDR3 in DNA: TGTGCCAGCTCACCATCCGGGGCCCTCATACTCAGCAATCAGCCCCAGCATTTT. This encodes CASSPSGALILSNQPQHF.

This sequence joins TRBV11-3 and TRBJ1-1; D might be TRBD1 (6 bases). Trimming pared 0 bases from V and 3 bases from J, leaving 14 bases between. This CDR3 has 16 residues. Germline loops: CDR1 SGHNT, CDR2 YENEEA. The CDR3 DNA reads as TGTGCCAGCAGCTTAGACTTCGGGGGGCATGACACTGAAGCTTTCTTT. Its protein product is CASSLDFGGHDTEAFF.

The chain employs TRBV25-1 and TRBJ1-2, with D unclear. This CDR3 has 12 residues. With 7 bases removed from V and 3 bases from J, the gap between germline ends came to 9 bases. Germline CDR1 MGHDK, CDR2 SYGVNS. The DNA of the CDR3 is TGTGCCAGCACCCTAGGTGACTATGGCTACACCTTC. Its translation: CASTLGDYGYTF.

The rearrangement links TRBV7-9 to TRBJ2-1; 10 nucleotides line up with TRBD2. This CDR3 contains 16 residues. V gave up 11 bases and J gave up 2 bases; unmatched junction bases: 12. Germline V gene lookup returns CDR1 SEHNR and CDR2 FQNEAQ (reference sequence). In DNA form, the CDR3 reads TGTGCCGTCGGGACTAGCGCAACTACTGCCTACAATGAGCAGTTCTTC. Protein product: CAVGTSATTAYNEQFF.

The V gene is TRBV11-2, the J gene TRBJ1-2; D is unclear. This CDR3 region has 13 residues. The germline V gene has CDR1 SGHAT and CDR2 FQNNGV. V lost 5 bases and J lost 7, with 14 bases in between. DNA for the CDR3: TGTGCCAGCAGCCCACAGTTCAGAGGTGGCTACACCTTC. It yields the protein CASSPQFRGGYTF.

CDR3 DNA: TGTGCCAGCAGCTTACCAAGGGAGATTTCCGGGACAGTTCGCACCGGGGAGCTGTTTTTT. Protein product: CASSLPREISGTVRTGELFF. This chain uses TRBV3-1 (or the pseudogene TRBV3-2) with TRBJ2-2, with TRBD1 identical over 7 bases. V shed 5 bases and J 4 bases; nucleotides not matched to a gene: 22. The CDR3 has 20 amino acids. Germline V CDR1 and CDR2: LGHDT, YNNKEL (reference sequence).

The rearrangement joins TRBV5-8 to TRBJ1-4; 7 nucleotides line up with TRBD1. The V gene end was trimmed by 3 bases and the J gene end by 6 bases; junction bases not matched to a gene: 14. This CDR3 comprises 17 residues. Germline CDR1 reads SGHTS; CDR2 reads YDEGEE. CDR3 residues: CASSSLRVSGGDEKLFF. The CDR3 DNA sequence: TGTGCCAGCAGCTCCCTCCGAGTGTCAGGGGGTGATGAAAAACTGTTTTTT.